A selection of T cell receptor beta chains follows, all from one sample in a study. Measured with immunoSEQ multiplex PCR; TCRdb has only the in-frame clones, and not every one. The sample has about 68,000 clones; 93% are singletons. The sample comprised PBMCs. These receptor sequences come from a man aged 35 to 55 with rheumatoid arthritis. The CDR3 runs from the conserved cysteine through the conserved F or W. A D gene is named only where the DNA matches it firmly. Size is stated for part of the rows, as once, few or many counts, or as a class when the clone is expanded.

j_call: TRBJ2-7; clone_size: NA; v_call: TRBV5-1; d_call: TRBD1; cdr3_aa: CASSLSWTGSYEQYF; cdr3_nt: TGCGCCAGCAGCTTGAGTTGGACAGGGAGCTACGAGCAGTACTTC
j_call: TRBJ2-7; clone_size: NA; v_call: TRBV3-1/TRBV3-2; d_call: TRBD2; cdr3_aa: CASSQIAGGLYEQYF; cdr3_nt: TGTGCCAGCAGCCAAATAGCGGGAGGGCTCTACGAGCAGTACTTC
j_call: TRBJ1-5; clone_size: NA; v_call: TRBV6-1; d_call: NA; cdr3_aa: CASSETGLVLLDQPQHF; cdr3_nt: TGTGCCAGCAGTGAAACGGGGTTGGTTCTTCTGGATCAGCCCCAGCATTTT
j_call: TRBJ2-1; clone_size: NA; v_call: TRBV29-1; d_call: NA; cdr3_aa: CSVVRDEHKFF; cdr3_nt: TGCAGCGTTGTTAGGGACGAACATAAGTTCTTC
j_call: TRBJ1-6; clone_size: NA; v_call: TRBV30; d_call: NA; cdr3_aa: CAWSPDGGGGSPLHF; cdr3_nt: TGTGCCTGGAGCCCTGACGGGGGAGGAGGGTCACCCCTCCACTTT
j_call: TRBJ1-6; clone_size: once; v_call: TRBV30; d_call: NA; cdr3_aa: CAWSAGGNNSPLHF; cdr3_nt: TGTGCCTGGAGCGCCGGGGGTAATAATTCACCCCTCCACTTT
j_call: TRBJ2-2; clone_size: NA; v_call: TRBV7-2; d_call: TRBD2; cdr3_aa: CASSLHSGANTGELFF; cdr3_nt: TGTGCCAGCAGCTTACATAGCGGGGCGAACACCGGGGAGCTGTTTTTT
j_call: TRBJ1-2; clone_size: few; v_call: TRBV24-1; d_call: NA; cdr3_aa: CATSDGKWGYTF; cdr3_nt: TGTGCCACCAGTGATGGAAAATGGGGCTACACCTTC
j_call: TRBJ1-4; clone_size: NA; v_call: TRBV28; d_call: NA; cdr3_aa: CASSLVGATNEKLFF; cdr3_nt: TGTGCCAGCAGTTTAGTGGGGGCAACTAATGAAAAACTGTTTTTT
j_call: TRBJ1-1; clone_size: few; v_call: TRBV18; d_call: NA; cdr3_aa: CASQMGTEAFF; cdr3_nt: TGTGCCAGCCAAATGGGCACTGAAGCTTTCTTT
j_call: TRBJ1-1; clone_size: NA; v_call: TRBV7-2; d_call: TRBD1; cdr3_aa: CASSLVGTGATEAFF; cdr3_nt: TGTGCCAGCAGCTTAGTAGGGACAGGGGCAACTGAAGCTTTCTTT
j_call: TRBJ2-5; clone_size: NA; v_call: TRBV6-5; d_call: NA; cdr3_aa: CASSSEGTQYF; cdr3_nt: TGTGCCAGCAGTTCTGAAGGCACCCAGTACTTC
j_call: TRBJ1-5; clone_size: NA; v_call: TRBV19; d_call: NA; cdr3_aa: CASSIDGNQPQHF; cdr3_nt: TGTGCCAGTAGTATAGACGGGAATCAGCCCCAGCATTTT
j_call: TRBJ1-2; clone_size: NA; v_call: TRBV27; d_call: NA; cdr3_aa: CASSKRDGYYGYTF; cdr3_nt: TGTGCCAGCAGTAAAAGGGACGGATACTATGGCTACACCTTC